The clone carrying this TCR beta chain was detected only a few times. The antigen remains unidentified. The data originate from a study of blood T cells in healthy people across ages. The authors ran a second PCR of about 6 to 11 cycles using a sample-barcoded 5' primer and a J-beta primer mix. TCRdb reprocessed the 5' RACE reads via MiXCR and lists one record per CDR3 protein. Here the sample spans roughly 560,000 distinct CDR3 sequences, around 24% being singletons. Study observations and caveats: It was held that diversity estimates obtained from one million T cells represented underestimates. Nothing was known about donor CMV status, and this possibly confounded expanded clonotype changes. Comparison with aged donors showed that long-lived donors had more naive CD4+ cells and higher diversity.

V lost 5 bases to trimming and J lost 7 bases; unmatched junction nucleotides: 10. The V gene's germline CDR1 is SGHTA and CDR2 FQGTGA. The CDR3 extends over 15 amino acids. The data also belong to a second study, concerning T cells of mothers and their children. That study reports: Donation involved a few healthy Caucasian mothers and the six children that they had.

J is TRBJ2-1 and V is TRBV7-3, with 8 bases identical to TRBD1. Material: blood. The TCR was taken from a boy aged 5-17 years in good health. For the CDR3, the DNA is TGTGCCAGCAGCAGAACAGGGGGTAGTTTAAATGAGCAGTTCTTC. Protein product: CASSRTGGSLNEQFF. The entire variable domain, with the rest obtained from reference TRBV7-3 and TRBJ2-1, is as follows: GAGVSQTPSNKVTEKGKYVELRCDPISGHTALYWYRQSLGQGPEFLIYFQGTGAADDSGLPNDRFFAVRPEGSVSTLKIQRTERGDSAVYLCASSRTGGSLNEQFFGPGTRLTVL.